The entry that follows covers one TCR beta chain sequence. Its antigen remains undetermined. No clone much larger than this one lies a single base away; base qualities are absent. The sample originates from a study of CD8 T cells in ankylosing spondylitis (dated by TCRdb to 2016 to 2017). Study-level background: T cell receptor beta repertoires were profiled in healthy donors and ankylosing spondylitis patients so that disease-linked TCR variants could be found. The full study cohort comprised roughly 24 ankylosing spondylitis patients and some 110 healthy donors. Samples of peripheral blood were taken, and for ankylosing spondylitis patients, synovial fluid was collected as well. What the study reported, not specific to this receptor: In peripheral blood, the disease-linked clones were found at relatively low frequencies and had a CD8+ phenotype. Significant enrichment of the disease-linked clones was reported in matched synovial fluid samples from ankylosing spondylitis patients. Some motif variants were previously reported in synovial fluid and blood of reactive arthritis patients, suggesting common disease-initiation mechanisms. A TCR beta motif made up of about eight highly homologous amino acid variants appeared to be characteristic of blood from ankylosing spondylitis patients.

CDR1 DFQATT and CDR2 SNEGSKA were looked up in the germline V gene (reference sequence). The junction shows trimming of 3 bases on V and 4 bases on J, plus 18 bases between the germline ends. The CDR3, from cysteine to phenylalanine, totals 15 residues. Solely the CDR3 DNA is kept, with 45 bases framed from the first base. Sequenced using an Illumina HiSeq 2500. TCR beta libraries were prepared by quantitative 5'-RACE with molecular barcodes. The original pipeline was this. A new computational method based on a probabilistic model of VDJ rearrangement was used to identify disease-linked TCR variants. The raw public reads went through TCRdb reprocessing: fastp at Q25, MiXCR clone calling, in-frame beta chains kept. Rows matching on CDR3 protein sequence are summarized as one entry with the most common DNA and genes. Here the V and J calls rest on TCRdb's processing, not on the authors' analysis. The sample has over 600,000 distinct CDR3 sequences on record, 15% to 20% of them singletons. The top ten clonotypes cover 15% to 20% of the sample.

Sequenced input: blood, either unsorted or a sorted T cell fraction (not recorded which). Recombination linked TRBV20-1 to TRBJ2-5; TRBD1 is a possible D gene, resting on 6 matching bases. The clonotype originates from a male donor with ankylosing spondylitis. The CDR3 here reads CSASSNQDSIETQYF. The base sequence is TGCAGTGCTAGTTCCAACCAGGACAGCATAGAGACCCAGTACTTC.